The 11 T cell receptor beta chains below all came from one sample that was sequenced in a study of blood T cell repertoires in COVID-19. Libraries were prepared by immunoSEQ multiplex PCR; TCRdb keeps only in-frame clonotypes and omits some of them. The sample yields around 140,000 clones, 75% to 90% seen once. Source material: PBMCs or T cells enriched from blood (not recorded which). These receptors came from a middle-aged man in a cohort exposed to, infected with or recovered from COVID-19 (not recorded which).

V gene TRBV29-1 combines with J gene TRBJ1-3, with TRBD1 identical over 11 bases. Unmatched junction bases numbered 10, after V lost 6 bases and J lost 3 bases. CDR1 is SQVTM, CDR2 ANQGSEA, per germline. The CDR3 runs to 16 residues. The CDR3 DNA reads TGCAGCGTGCTATCCGGGACAGGGGGTTTTGGAAACACCATATATTTT. Its protein is CSVLSGTGGFGNTIYF.

This clone was seen a few times. V is TRBV5-1 and J is TRBJ1-2; TRBD1 matches at 7 bases. This CDR3 spans 12 amino acids. With 7 bases clipped from V and 8 bases from J, the junction kept 8 bases outside the gene matches. The germline gives CDR1 SGHRS, CDR2 YFSETQ. DNA for the CDR3: TGCGCCAGCCGTGGACAGGAGGGAGGCTACACCTTC. As protein: CASRGQEGGYTF.

This clone has only one observation. This chain connects TRBV5-6 to TRBJ2-7, with D tentatively TRBD1 (6 bases). Germline lookup yields CDR1 SGHDT and CDR2 YYEEEE. The CDR3 consists of 15 residues. V lost 4 bases and J 0 bases, leaving 14 bases between the germline ends. CDR3 sequence (DNA): TGTGCCAGCAGCAAACAGGGCCCCCTCTCCTACGAGCAGTACTTC. Translating it yields CASSKQGPLSYEQYF.

This chain connects TRBV11-2 to TRBJ2-2; 7 bases line up with TRBD1. The J segment lost 6 bases and the V segment lost 4 bases, leaving 5 bases of the junction unmatched. The CDR3 covers 14 residues. Germline CDR1 reads SGHAT; CDR2 reads FQNNGV. CDR3 DNA sequence: TGTGCCAGCAGCTCCCAGGGGGAGTCCGGGGAGCTGTTTTTT. This encodes CASSSQGESGELFF.

The chain links TRBV7-9 to TRBJ1-2; possible D gene TRBD1, 6 bases. Germline CDR1 and CDR2: SEHNR and FQNEAQ (reference sequence). The CDR3 covers 14 residues. Trimming removed 8 bases from V and 3 bases from J, with 16 bases in between. The CDR3 DNA follows: TGTGCCAGCCTCGCGGGGGCTCGGGACTATGGCTACACCTTC. As protein: CASLAGARDYGYTF.

This chain uses TRBV18 with TRBJ2-1; possible D gene TRBD1, 6 bases. The CDR3 covers 14 residues. V was cut by 0 bases and J by 6 bases, with 9 bases left in between. From germline, CDR1 is KGHSH and CDR2 LQKENI. This chain's CDR3 is CASSPPVGGNEQFF. DNA of the CDR3: TGTGCCAGCTCACCACCGGTAGGGGGCAATGAGCAGTTCTTC. Using reference TRBV18 and TRBJ2-1 for the parts outside the CDR3, the full variable domain is NAGVMQNPRHLVRRRGQEARLRCSPMKGHSHVYWYRQLPEEGLKFMVYLQKENIIDESGMPKERFSAEFPKEGPSILRIQQVVRGDSAAYFCASSPPVGGNEQFFGPGTRLTVL.

The V call is TRBV19, the J call TRBJ2-1, with D perhaps matching TRBD2 (6 bases). The CDR3 length is 16 residues. The V end was cut by 9 bases, the J end by 3 bases, with 21 bases between. Germline V CDR1 and CDR2: LNHDA, SQIVND (reference sequence). CDR3 sequence reads: CASRLTVTSFYNEQFF. CDR3 bases: TGTGCCAGCCGACTCACTGTGACTAGTTTCTACAATGAGCAGTTCTTC. Full variable domain (missing parts from reference TRBV19 and TRBJ2-1): DGGITQSPKYLFRKEGQNVTLSCEQNLNHDAMYWYRQDPGQGLRLIYYSQIVNDFQKGDIAEGYSVSREKKESFPLTVTSAQKNPTAFYLCASRLTVTSFYNEQFFGPGTRLTVL.

The rearrangement uses TRBV18 and TRBJ2-7; TRBD1 matches at 9 bases. The CDR3 spans 17 residues. Germline CDR1 KGHSH, CDR2 LQKENI. The junction had 18 bases not matched to a gene; V was cut back by 2 bases and J by 10 bases. CDR3 nucleotides: TGTGCCAGCTCACCAAGTGGTCCAGGGACAGGGCTCGGAGGCCAGTACTTC. This gives the protein CASSPSGPGTGLGGQYF.

V and J are TRBV9 and TRBJ2-3; 10 nucleotides agree with TRBD2. Per germline, CDR1 SGDLS and CDR2 YYNGEE. The CDR3 covers 16 residues. Trimming at V came to 0 bases and at J to 2 bases, leaving 3 bases not matched to a gene. The CDR3 DNA reads as TGTGCCAGCAGCGTAGGTAGCGGGGGGAACACAGATACGCAGTATTTT. Translation: CASSVGSGGNTDTQYF. Supplemented by reference TRBV9 and TRBJ2-3, the full variable domain reads DSGVTQTPKHLITATGQRVTLRCSPRSGDLSVYWYQQSLDQGLQFLIQYYNGEERAKGNILERFSAQQFPDLHSELNLSSLELGDSALYFCASSVGSGGNTDTQYFGPGTRLTVL.

The chain combines TRBV4-2 with TRBJ2-1; D is possibly TRBD2 (6 bases). Trimming took 0 bases from V and 0 from J, leaving 15 bases between them. The CDR3 sequence is 18 residues long. In germline, CDR1 is LGHNA, CDR2 YNFKEQ. CDR3 DNA: TGTGCCAGCAGCCAAGAGCTCAGCGGGCCGAGCTCCTACAATGAGCAGTTCTTC. It is translated as CASSQELSGPSSYNEQFF.

CDR3 amino acids: CASSLVGREQYF. CDR3 bases: TGTGCCAGCAGTTTAGTAGGGAGGGAGCAGTACTTC. The chain couples TRBV27 to TRBJ2-7; TRBD2 might be the D (6 bases). V dropped 2 bases and J dropped 7 bases, with 9 bases sitting between them. The CDR3 contains 12 residues. Germline assignment: CDR1 MNHEY and CDR2 SMNVEV (reference sequence).